This TCR beta chain came from a study of cytomegalovirus exposure and HLA in healthy donors. Whole-study results and caveats: The authors later linked a missense DCLRE1C variant to TCR beta V- and J-gene trimming. When a later analysis compared HLA-associated TCR beta chains with equally common others, the HLA-associated chains turned out to be more clonally expanded and to have lower generation probabilities.

It was with 60 Vbeta and 13 Jbeta primers that the PCR ran. Only in-frame clones appear in the TCRdb table, and some are missing; sequencing was by immunoSEQ multiplex PCR. The data contain some 130,000 clones, about 80% of them seen just once; the ten biggest clones take up about 6.5%. Comments on this clone: Its antigen is undetermined.

At the time of sampling, donors were nominally healthy, though unrecorded immune exposures were likely. The CDR3 totals 13 residues. V gave up 6 bases and J gave up 6 bases, with 14 bases separating them. Germline V gene data show CDR1 as MRHNA and CDR2 as SNTAGT. The sample taken for sequencing was PBMCs. This TCR was sampled from a man aged 35 to 55 in good health and CMV-seropositive. The V call is TRBV6-4, the J call TRBJ1-2; possible D gene TRBD1, 6 bases. Written as DNA, the CDR3 is TGTGCCAGCAGAGGGACATCGTTGCATGGCTACACCTTC. Translated: CASRGTSLHGYTF.